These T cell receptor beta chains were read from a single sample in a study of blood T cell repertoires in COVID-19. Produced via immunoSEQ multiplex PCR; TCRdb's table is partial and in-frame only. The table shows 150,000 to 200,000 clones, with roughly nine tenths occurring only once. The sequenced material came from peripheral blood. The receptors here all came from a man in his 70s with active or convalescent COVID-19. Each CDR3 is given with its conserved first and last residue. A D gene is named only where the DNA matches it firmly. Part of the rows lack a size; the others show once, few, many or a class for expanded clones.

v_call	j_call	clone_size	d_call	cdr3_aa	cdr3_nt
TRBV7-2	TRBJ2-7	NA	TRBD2	CASSLTSGGASPYEQYF	TGTGCCAGCAGCTTGACTAGCGGGGGCGCCAGCCCCTACGAGCAGTACTTC
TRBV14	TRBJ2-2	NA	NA	CASSRQPPGELFF	TGTGCCAGCAGCAGACAACCCCCCGGGGAGCTGTTTTTT
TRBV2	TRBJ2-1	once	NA	CASGEASPIHEQFF	TGTGCCAGCGGGGAGGCTTCACCAATTCATGAGCAGTTCTTC
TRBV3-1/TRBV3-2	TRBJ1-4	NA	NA	CASSPEGVEKLFF	TGTGCCAGCAGCCCCGAAGGGGTCGAAAAACTGTTTTTT
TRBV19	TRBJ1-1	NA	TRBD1	CASSIAGTGVGAFF	TGTGCCAGTAGTATCGCCGGGACAGGGGTGGGAGCTTTCTTT
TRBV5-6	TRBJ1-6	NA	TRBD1	CASSQDRALYNSPLHF	TGTGCCAGCAGCCAGGACAGGGCTTTATATAATTCACCCCTCCACTTT
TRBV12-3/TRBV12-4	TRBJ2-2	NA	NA	CASSQNTGELFF	TGTGCCAGCAGTCAGAACACCGGGGAGCTGTTTTTT
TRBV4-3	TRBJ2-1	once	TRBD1	CASSPSRDRGVRFF	TGCGCCAGCAGCCCGTCCCGGGACAGGGGTGTGCGGTTCTTC
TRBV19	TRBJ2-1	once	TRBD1	CASSIEGQVLIYEQFF	TGTGCCAGTAGTATAGAGGGACAGGTTTTAATCTATGAGCAGTTCTTC
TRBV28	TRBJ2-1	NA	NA	CASRPRGFGPYNEQFF	TGTGCCAGCAGACCGAGGGGGTTTGGCCCCTACAATGAGCAGTTCTTC
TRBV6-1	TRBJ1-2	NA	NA	CASSYGGGVDGYTF	TGTGCCAGCAGCTACGGGGGGGGCGTCGATGGCTACACCTTC
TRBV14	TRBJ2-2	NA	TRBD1	CASSQARGLTGELFF	TGTGCCAGCAGCCAAGCAAGGGGGCTGACCGGGGAGCTGTTTTTT
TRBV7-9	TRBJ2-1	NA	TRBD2	CASSSTGTSGYNEQFF	TGTGCCAGCAGCTCGACCGGGACTAGCGGCTACAATGAGCAGTTCTTC
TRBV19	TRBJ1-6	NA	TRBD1	CASNSPGGNSPLHF	TGTGCCAGTAACTCCCCAGGGGGTAATTCACCCCTCCACTTT
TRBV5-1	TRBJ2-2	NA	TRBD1	CASSYTGESTGELFF	TGCGCCAGCAGCTACACAGGGGAATCCACCGGGGAGCTGTTTTTT
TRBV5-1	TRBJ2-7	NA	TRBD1	CASSEPGQSYEQYF	TGCGCCAGCAGCGAACCGGGACAGTCCTACGAGCAGTACTTC
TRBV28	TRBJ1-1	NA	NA	CASSPPQGPSFSAFF	TGTGCCAGCAGTCCTCCTCAGGGGCCCAGCTTCTCAGCTTTCTTT
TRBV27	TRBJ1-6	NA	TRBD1	CASRPGTGGSPLHF	TGTGCCAGCAGGCCCGGGACAGGGGGTTCACCCCTCCACTTT
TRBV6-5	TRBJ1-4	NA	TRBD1	CASSRQGIGEKLFF	TGTGCCAGCAGTAGACAGGGTATAGGGGAAAAACTGTTTTTT
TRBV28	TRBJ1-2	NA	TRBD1	CASSVTGRWGGYTF	TGTGCCAGCAGTGTGACAGGGCGGTGGGGTGGCTACACCTTC
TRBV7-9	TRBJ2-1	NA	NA	CASSSSGASNNEQFF	TGTGCCAGCAGCTCATCCGGAGCTAGCAACAATGAGCAGTTCTTC
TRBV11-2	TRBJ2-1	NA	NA	CASSLVLVGPEQFF	TGTGCCAGCAGCTTAGTTCTTGTGGGCCCTGAGCAGTTCTTC
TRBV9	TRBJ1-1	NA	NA	CASSVDQGRSEAFF	TGTGCCAGCAGCGTAGACCAGGGGAGATCTGAAGCTTTCTTT
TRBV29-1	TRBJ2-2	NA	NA	CSVREYSNTGELFF	TGCAGCGTCAGGGAATATTCGAACACCGGGGAGCTGTTTTTT
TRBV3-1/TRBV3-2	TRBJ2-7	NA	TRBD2	CASSQVRASGSRDEQYF	TGTGCCAGCAGCCAAGTCCGGGCTAGCGGGAGTCGGGACGAGCAGTACTTC
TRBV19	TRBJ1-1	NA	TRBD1	CASRIGTEQAFF	TGTGCCAGTAGGATCGGGACAGAACAAGCTTTCTTT
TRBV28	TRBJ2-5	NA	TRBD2	CASSPSGLWEETQYF	TGTGCCAGCAGTCCGTCGGGACTATGGGAAGAGACCCAGTACTTC
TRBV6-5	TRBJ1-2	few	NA	CASGGTDLGYGYTF	TGTGCCAGCGGGGGGACCGACTTGGGCTATGGCTACACCTTC
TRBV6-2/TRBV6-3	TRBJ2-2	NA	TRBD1	CASSYSETGVDTGELFF	TGTGCCAGCAGTTACTCGGAGACAGGGGTGGACACCGGGGAGCTGTTTTTT
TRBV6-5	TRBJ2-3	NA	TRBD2	CASSSPGLAGGDTQYF	TGTGCCAGCAGTTCGCCCGGACTAGCGGGAGGGGATACGCAGTATTTT
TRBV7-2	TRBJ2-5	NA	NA	CASSLGARKQETQYF	TGTGCCAGCAGCTTAGGTGCTAGGAAGCAAGAGACCCAGTACTTC
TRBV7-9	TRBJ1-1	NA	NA	CASSLDTGGTEAFF	TGTGCCAGCAGCTTAGATACGGGGGGCACTGAAGCTTTCTTT
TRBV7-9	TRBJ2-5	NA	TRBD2	CASSSLLGGEETQYF	TGTGCCAGCAGCTCCCTATTGGGGGGGGAAGAGACCCAGTACTTC
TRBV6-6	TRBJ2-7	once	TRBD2	CASSPGLAGGVYEQYF	TGTGCCAGCAGCCCGGGACTAGCGGGAGGGGTCTACGAGCAGTACTTC
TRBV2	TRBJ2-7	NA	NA	CASRGVRVEQYF	TGTGCCAGCAGAGGGGTCAGGGTCGAGCAGTACTTC
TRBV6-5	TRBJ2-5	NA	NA	CASSEGLLQETQYF	TGTGCCAGCTCGGAGGGCCTTTTACAAGAGACCCAGTACTTC
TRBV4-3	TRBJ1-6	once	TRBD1	CASSQDSRQGGSPLHF	TGCGCCAGCAGCCAAGATAGCAGACAGGGGGGTTCACCCCTCCACTTT
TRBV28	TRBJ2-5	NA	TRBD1	CASGGQGTLETQYF	TGTGCCAGCGGGGGACAGGGAACGTTAGAGACCCAGTACTTC
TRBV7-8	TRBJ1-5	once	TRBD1	CASSEGARSNQPQHF	TGTGCCAGCAGCGAGGGGGCTCGGAGCAATCAGCCCCAGCATTTT
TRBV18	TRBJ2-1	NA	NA	CASSPDSSVSYNEQFF	TGTGCCAGCTCACCCGATTCGAGTGTCTCCTACAATGAGCAGTTCTTC
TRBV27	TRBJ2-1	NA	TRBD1	CASSSRTGSYNEQFF	TGTGCCAGCAGTTCCCGGACAGGGAGCTACAATGAGCAGTTCTTC
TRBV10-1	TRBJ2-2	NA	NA	CASSESGTGELFF	TGCGCCAGCAGTGAATCGGGCACCGGGGAGCTGTTTTTT
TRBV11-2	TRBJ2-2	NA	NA	CASTNPNGGELFF	TGTGCCAGCACGAACCCAAACGGCGGGGAGCTGTTTTTT
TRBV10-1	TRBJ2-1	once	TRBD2	CASSVGLAGKNEQFF	TGCGCCAGCAGTGTGGGACTAGCGGGAAAGAATGAGCAGTTCTTC
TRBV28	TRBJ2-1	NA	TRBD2	CASRSRTGGGAYEQFF	TGTGCCAGCAGATCTAGGACTGGCGGGGGGGCTTATGAGCAGTTCTTC